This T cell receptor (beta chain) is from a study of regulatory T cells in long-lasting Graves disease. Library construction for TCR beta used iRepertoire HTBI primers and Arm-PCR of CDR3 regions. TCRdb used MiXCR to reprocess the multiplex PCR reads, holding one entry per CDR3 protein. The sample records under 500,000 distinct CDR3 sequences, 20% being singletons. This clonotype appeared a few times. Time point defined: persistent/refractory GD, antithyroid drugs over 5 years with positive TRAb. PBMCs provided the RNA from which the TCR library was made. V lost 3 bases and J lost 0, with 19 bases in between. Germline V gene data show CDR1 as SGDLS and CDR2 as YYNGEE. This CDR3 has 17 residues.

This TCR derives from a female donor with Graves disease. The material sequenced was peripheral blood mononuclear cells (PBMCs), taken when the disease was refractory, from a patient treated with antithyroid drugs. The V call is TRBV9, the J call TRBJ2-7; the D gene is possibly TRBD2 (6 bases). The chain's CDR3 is CASSADTGLLSSYEQYF. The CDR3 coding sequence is TGTGCCAGCAGCGCCGATACCGGACTACTTAGCTCCTACGAGCAGTACTTC.